The entry below describes one TCR beta chain. Its antigen is not known. The CDR3 consists of 19 residues. Per the germline V gene, CDR1 is MRHNA and CDR2 is SNTAGT. The trim removed 7 bases at V and 1 base at J, leaving 17 bases unmatched. This sample stems from a study of cytomegalovirus exposure and HLA in healthy donors. Regarding the study as a whole: Among TCR beta chains, those listed as cytomegalovirus-associated numbered around 180. High sensitivity and specificity were reportedly achieved when the classifier diagnosed cytomegalovirus status.

Clones were sequenced by immunoSEQ multiplex PCR, and TCRdb holds only the in-frame ones, with some missing. Counted here are about 120,000 clones, roughly 88% occurring once; the ten biggest clones make up about 1.8%. A roughly 120-subject validation cohort, separate from the roughly 670-subject first cohort, supplied the donors. The sample was PBMCs. This receptor was taken from a man between 18 and 35 years old in good health and CMV-seronegative. The chain links TRBV6-4 to TRBJ1-5; 9 bases are shared with TRBD1. Here the CDR3 reads CASTDDPIQGAGSNQPQHF. For the CDR3, the DNA is TGTGCCAGCACCGACGATCCGATACAGGGGGCAGGAAGCAATCAGCCCCAGCATTTT.